Listed here are 23 T cell receptor beta chains from one sample, sequenced in a study of T-cell memory formation after mild COVID-19. TCRdb analysed the 5' RACE reads with MiXCR anew, one entry per CDR3 protein. The sample lists around 180,000 distinct CDR3 sequences; about 18% were seen once. The sample taken for sequencing was PBMCs or a T cell subset sorted from them (not recorded which). These receptors were collected from a young man who had mild COVID-19 (a few samples of this study predate the infection). Cell type and time point are not known.

The chain recombines TRBV24-1 with TRBJ2-3; D remains unclear. CDR1 is KGHDR and CDR2 is SFDVKD in the germline V gene. With 4 bases removed from V and 1 base from J, the gap between germline ends came to 17 bases. This CDR3 spans 17 amino acids. The DNA for the CDR3 is TGTGCCACCAGTGACCCTTACAGTGGTGGAGGCACAGATACGCAGTATTTT. Its protein is CATSDPYSGGGTDTQYF.

V is TRBV24-1 and J is TRBJ1-5; TRBD1 matches at 9 bases. V shed 4 bases and J 6 bases; nucleotides not matched to a gene: 6. Germline V CDR1 and CDR2: KGHDR, SFDVKD. The CDR3 runs 15 residues. CDR3 bases: TGTGCCACCAGTGACCGGACAGGGGTAGGTCAGCCCCAGCATTTT. Its translation: CATSDRTGVGQPQHF.

Ten or more counts support this clonotype. This chain joins TRBV5-5 and TRBJ1-2; D is possibly TRBD1 (6 bases). Trimming pared 4 bases from V and 3 bases from J, leaving 7 bases between. CDR3 length: 12 amino acids. The germline V gene has CDR1 SGHKS and CDR2 YYEKEE (reference sequence). The CDR3 loop reads CASSRTDYGYTF. Here the CDR3 DNA reads TGTGCCAGCAGCAGGACAGACTATGGCTACACCTTC.

The rearrangement links TRBV7-2 to TRBJ1-5, with a possible D match to TRBD1 (5 bases). V lost 6 bases to trimming and J lost 8 bases, with 14 bases between them. Germline V gives CDR1 SGHTA, CDR2 FQGNSA. The CDR3 totals 13 residues. DNA of the CDR3: TGTGCCAGCAGTGACCACCAGGGTGAGCCCCAGCATTTT. Protein: CASSDHQGEPQHF.

This rearrangement joins TRBV7-2 to TRBJ2-1; D remains unclear. Germline assignment: CDR1 SGHTA and CDR2 FQGNSA. The CDR3 length is 13 residues. The V gene lost 4 bases and the J gene lost 10 bases, with 14 bases spanning the gap. For the CDR3, the DNA is TGTGCCAGCAGCTGGGCCGCCCGGACCGAGCAGTTCTTC. It codes for CASSWAARTEQFF. The full variable domain, completed using reference TRBV7-2 and TRBJ2-1, is GAGVSQSPSNKVTEKGKDVELRCDPISGHTALYWYRQSLGQGLEFLIYFQGNSAPDKSGLPSDRFSAERTGGSVSTLTIQRTQQEDSAVYLCASSWAARTEQFFGPGTRLTVL.

This clonotype was picked up many times. The J gene is TRBJ2-3, the V gene TRBV7-9; 7 nucleotides line up with TRBD1. The CDR3 loop spans 15 amino acids. With V trimmed by 3 bases and J by 0 bases, 3 bases remained unmatched. Germline CDR1 reads SEHNR; CDR2 reads FQNEAQ (reference sequence). CDR3 DNA sequence: TGTGCCAGCAGCTTGCAGGGGGAAAGCACAGATACGCAGTATTTT. Its protein is CASSLQGESTDTQYF.

J is TRBJ1-2 and V is TRBV18, with D hard to call. CDR1 is KGHSH and CDR2 is LQKENI in the germline V gene. V lost 6 bases, J lost 6 bases, and 14 bases lay in between. The CDR3 length is 13 residues. CDR3 bases: TGTGCCAGCTCCCAGGTGGGGAAGGATGGCTACACCTTC. Protein sequence: CASSQVGKDGYTF.

This clonotype was seen a handful of times. CDR3 region: CASSLGGGEGYTF. The CDR3 nucleotides read TGCGCCAGCAGCTTGGGCGGTGGGGAAGGCTACACCTTC. The chain is built from TRBV5-1 and TRBJ1-2; D remains unclear. In germline, CDR1 is SGHRS, CDR2 YFSETQ. The CDR3 has 13 residues. The ends were cut back, 0 bases at V and 8 bases at J, with 11 bases in the middle.

This chain links TRBV4-1 with TRBJ1-2, with 8 nucleotides matching TRBD1. This CDR3 comprises 16 residues. Germline loops: CDR1 MGHRA, CDR2 YSYEKL. V was pared by 1 base and J by 2 bases, with 6 bases of the junction left unmatched. CDR3 DNA: TGCGCCAGCAGCCAAGCCGGGACAGGTTTAAACTATGGCTACACCTTC. Protein sequence: CASSQAGTGLNYGYTF.

This clonotype came up a few times. V is TRBV4-3 and J is TRBJ2-3; tentatively, D is TRBD1 or TRBD2 (6 bases each). There are 18 residues in the CDR3. Germline CDR1 reads LGHNA; CDR2 reads YSLEER. Trimming pared 0 bases from V and 0 bases from J, leaving 16 bases between. CDR3 residues: CASSQDLLTGASTDTQYF. DNA for the CDR3: TGCGCCAGCAGCCAAGATCTGCTTACGGGGGCTAGCACAGATACGCAGTATTTT.

This clonotype was picked up a small number of times. The chain uses TRBV7-2 and TRBJ2-1; the D gene is possibly TRBD1 (6 bases). Trimming cost V 5 bases and J 10 bases, with 15 bases left between them. CDR1 SGHTA and CDR2 FQGNSA come from the germline V gene. This CDR3 spans 13 amino acids. CDR3 nucleotides: TGTGCCAGCAGCCTCTACAGGGAGCACGAGCAGTTCTTC. Translation: CASSLYREHEQFF.

There are a few counts of this clonotype. This chain joins TRBV7-9 and TRBJ2-1, with TRBD2 matching over 11 bases. The germline V gene has CDR1 SEHNR and CDR2 FQNEAQ (reference sequence). The V gene end was trimmed by 5 bases and the J gene end by 6 bases; junction bases not matched to a gene: 21. This CDR3 region has 20 residues. CDR3 DNA: TGTGCCAGCAGCCCCCCCCGGGTCCCGAGACTAGCGGGGTTTTTCAATGAGCAGTTCTTC. Translating it yields CASSPPRVPRLAGFFNEQFF.

V is TRBV15 and J is TRBJ1-2; maybe TRBD1 (6 bases). This CDR3 is built from 15 residues. Germline V gene lookup returns CDR1 LNHNV and CDR2 YYDKDF (reference sequence). Trimming pared 1 base from V and 4 bases from J, leaving 13 bases between. The CDR3 DNA reads TGTGCCACCAGCAGAGCCCTACAGGGAGCCTATGGCTACACCTTC. Translation: CATSRALQGAYGYTF.

The chain joins TRBV7-9 to TRBJ2-3; TRBD2 might be the D (6 bases). Between the trimmed V and J ends, which lost 1 base and 5 bases, there was a span of 13 bases. In germline, CDR1 is SEHNR, CDR2 FQNEAQ (reference sequence). The CDR3 totals 15 residues. DNA for the CDR3: TGTGCCAGCAGCTTAGGACTAGTAGGTAGAGATACGCAGTATTTT. Its translation: CASSLGLVGRDTQYF. The full variable domain, rest sourced from reference TRBV7-9 and TRBJ2-3, is DTGVSQNPRHKITKRGQNVTFRCDPISEHNRLYWYRQTLGQGPEFLTYFQNEAQLEKSRLLSDRFSAERPKGSFSTLEIQRTEQGDSAMYLCASSLGLVGRDTQYFGPGTRLTVL.

This clonotype was seen only a few times. The gene calls are TRBV20-1 and TRBJ2-3; D gene uncertain. V lost 6 bases, J lost 0 bases, and 10 bases lay in between. Per germline, CDR1 DFQATT and CDR2 SNEGSKA (reference sequence). CDR3 length: 13 amino acids. CDR3 coding DNA: TGCAGTGCCCTACCCCTTAGCACAGATACGCAGTATTTT. It is translated as CSALPLSTDTQYF.

This clonotype was detected only a few times. V usage is TRBV20-1 and J usage is TRBJ1-4; D ambiguous. The V gene's germline CDR1 is DFQATT and CDR2 SNEGSKA (reference sequence). This CDR3 comprises 13 residues. Trimming removed 3 bases from V and 8 bases from J, with 13 bases in between. The DNA for the CDR3 is TGCAGTGCTAGTGACGGAGTTCGAGAAAAACTGTTTTTT. Its translation is CSASDGVREKLFF.

This clonotype occurred once. The V gene is TRBV11-2, the J gene TRBJ2-5; either TRBD1 or TRBD2 may fit D (5 bases each). This CDR3 spans 15 amino acids. V was clipped by 5 bases and J by 2 bases, with 15 bases between them. Germline CDR1 and CDR2: SGHAT and FQNNGV. CDR3 DNA: TGTGCCAGCAGCGGTGCCGGGACGGCTCAAGAGACCCAGTACTTC. It encodes CASSGAGTAQETQYF.

The rearrangement links TRBV9 to TRBJ1-1, with a weak D call TRBD1 (5 bases). The CDR3 spans 13 residues. V was cut by 0 bases and J by 13 bases, with 16 bases left in between. The germline V gene encodes CDR1 SGDLS and CDR2 YYNGEE. The CDR3 here is CASSVEEWGSGFF. CDR3 bases: TGTGCCAGCAGCGTAGAAGAGTGGGGGTCGGGTTTCTTT.

The chain's CDR3 is CSARDRTGTSGNTIYF. CDR3 DNA: TGCAGTGCTAGAGACCGGACAGGGACTTCTGGAAACACCATATATTTT. The J gene is TRBJ1-3, the V gene TRBV20-1, with 8 bases identical to TRBD1. The CDR3 loop spans 16 amino acids. Germline V gene lookup returns CDR1 DFQATT and CDR2 SNEGSKA (reference sequence). The V segment lost 0 bases and the J segment 1 base; nucleotides outside the gene matches: 5.

This clonotype was picked up a small number of times. The rearrangement links TRBV6-1 to TRBJ2-3; 7 bases align to TRBD2. Per the germline V gene, CDR1 is MNHNS and CDR2 is SASEGT. V lost 2 bases, J lost 7 bases, and 9 bases stayed unmatched. This CDR3 is built from 15 residues. The CDR3 spells CASSEPSGSENTQYF. The DNA of the CDR3 is TGTGCCAGCAGTGAACCTAGCGGCAGCGAGAATACGCAGTATTTT.

The chain couples TRBV6-2 or TRBV6-3 to TRBJ2-7, with 12 bases that match TRBD1. Germline values: CDR1 MNHEY, CDR2 SVGEGT. The CDR3 spans 14 residues. The CDR3 loop is CASSYGTGGHEQHV. DNA for the CDR3: TGTGCCAGCAGTTACGGGACAGGGGGCCACGAGCAGCACGTC.

The V and J genes are TRBV28 and TRBJ1-1, with 9 bases identical to TRBD1. Germline V lookup: CDR1 MDHEN, CDR2 SYDVKM. The junction had 11 bases not matched to a gene; V was cut back by 6 bases and J by 6 bases. The CDR3 is made up of 15 amino acids. The CDR3 nucleotides are TGTGCCAGCAGGTATCCGGGACAGGGCGGTGCTGAAGCTTTCTTT. This codes for CASRYPGQGGAEAFF.

This chain uses TRBV5-1 with TRBJ1-2, with TRBD1 identical over 9 bases. Germline-derived CDR1 and CDR2 are SGHRS and YFSETQ. V dropped 3 bases and J dropped 11; count of bases not matched to a gene: 11. There are 14 residues in the CDR3. The chain's CDR3 is CASSWDRVTLSYTF. The CDR3 DNA is TGCGCCAGCAGCTGGGACAGGGTAACTCTGAGTTACACCTTC.